The clone carrying this T cell receptor (beta chain) was observed a single time. The sample belongs to a study of shared clonotypes between healthy human individuals. Clones were sequenced by immunoSEQ multiplex PCR, and TCRdb holds only the in-frame ones, with some missing. The sample has millions of clones, around nine tenths seen once. Nashville, Tennessee was home to all donors, who were Caucasian adults. V lost 7 bases and J 3 bases, leaving 10 bases between the germline ends. In germline, CDR1 is MNHNS, CDR2 SASEGT. The CDR3 has 14 amino acids. The chain carries TRBV6-1 and TRBJ1-6, with D possibly being TRBD1 (6 bases). This TCR derives from a man in his late teens or twenties in good health. The sequencing sample was made of naive CD4+ T cells sorted from blood. Subset described: CD45RA+ positively selected. The CDR3 region is CASILTGYNSPLHF. In DNA form, the CDR3 reads TGTGCCAGCATATTGACAGGCTATAATTCACCCCTCCACTTT.